These T cell receptor beta chains were read from a single sample in a study of T cells after yellow fever vaccination. TCRdb reprocessed the 5' RACE reads via MiXCR and lists one record per CDR3 protein. The sample has 610,000 or so distinct CDR3 sequences, 10% to 15% seen once; the top ten hold 15%. Sequenced material: PBMCs, taken on the day of the yellow fever booster vaccination. All receptors come from a man aged 25-45 years who received the YFV17D yellow fever vaccine. CDR3s include the opening cysteine and the closing phenylalanine or tryptophan.

TRBJ2-5 | TRBV7-3 | CASSPGARWEETQYF
TRBJ2-4 | TRBV29-1 | CSVELGGKDIQYF
TRBJ2-5 | TRBV10-3 | CAIRPGPVETQYF
TRBJ2-1 | TRBV9 | CASSRMVSAQGVEPFF
TRBJ2-5 | TRBV7-2 | CASSFASLKMETQYF
TRBJ2-2 | TRBV4-3 | CASSLADRDPGELFF
TRBJ2-3 | TRBV20-1 | CSAYPGQGETDTQYF
TRBJ2-2 | TRBV7-2 | CASSNGLAGVPGELFF
TRBJ2-4 | TRBV5-1 | CASSHGQSAGAKNIQYF
TRBJ1-2 | TRBV14 | CASSQDRAGYGYTF
TRBJ1-2 | TRBV11-2 | CASSSSTNYGYTF
TRBJ2-1 | TRBV4-2 | CASSGTGKNRKPYNEQFF
TRBJ2-2 | TRBV7-2 | CASSLNLGQGAQGELFF
TRBJ2-2 | TRBV5-1 | CASSNSPVNTGELFF
TRBJ1-1 | TRBV6-2/TRBV6-3 | CASSRTGTGSKTEAFF
TRBJ2-3 | TRBV9 | CASSPGTSGYTDTQYF
TRBJ2-2 | TRBV7-9 | CASRAQGAVSGELFF
TRBJ2-2 | TRBV6-5 | CASSYRAENTGELFF
TRBJ1-2 | TRBV7-9 | CASSLDRQKYGYTF
TRBJ2-1 | TRBV7-6 | CASSSVAGSSYNEQFF
TRBJ2-1 | TRBV6-2/TRBV6-3 | CASSYPGYNEQFF
TRBJ2-3 | TRBV27 | CASSSGQGAGFGDTQYF
TRBJ1-6 | TRBV11-2 | CASSFGGSYSPLHF
TRBJ2-7 | TRBV18 | CASSPDRSPYEQYF
TRBJ2-5 | TRBV7-2 | CASSSRDRAETQYF
TRBJ2-1 | TRBV5-8 | CASSLKPGFKLFF
TRBJ2-5 | TRBV7-2 | CASSLVDGGIVETQYF
TRBJ2-2 | TRBV4-3 | CASSQDILGLAGELFF
TRBJ2-1 | TRBV7-9 | CASTLLPRLAGENEQFF
TRBJ1-4 | TRBV7-9 | CASSFGTGATNEKLFF
TRBJ2-3 | TRBV5-1 | CASSFGPPSTDTQYF
TRBJ2-7 | TRBV2 | CASSEGSGRGYEQYF
TRBJ2-2 | TRBV6-5 | CASRLTGAGELFF
TRBJ2-3 | TRBV7-2 | CASSLGRPGVTDTQYF
TRBJ2-7 | TRBV6-2/TRBV6-3 | CASSYGLPVAYEQYF
TRBJ2-1 | TRBV24-1 | CATGGLNNEQFF
TRBJ2-7 | TRBV5-5 | CASSSPARIYEQYF
TRBJ2-7 | TRBV7-2 | CASSLTGADSEQYF
TRBJ1-5 | TRBV1 | CTSSQRMRSNQTQHF
TRBJ2-2 | TRBV5-1 | CASSVNTGELFF
TRBJ2-7 | TRBV5-1 | CASTGGTSYEQYF
TRBJ1-5 | TRBV20-1 | CSAARGLNQPQHF
TRBJ2-1 | TRBV14 | CASSFGLAGRYNEQFF
TRBJ2-7 | TRBV7-9 | CASSLEGWSGEQYF
TRBJ2-3 | TRBV9 | CASSVGAGSDTQYF
TRBJ2-5 | TRBV6-2/TRBV6-3 | CAILSLKSGKETQYF
TRBJ2-1 | TRBV7-2 | CASSLLAGRSEQFF
TRBJ2-1 | TRBV12-3/TRBV12-4 | CASSLAVGDNEQFF
TRBJ1-2 | TRBV12-3/TRBV12-4 | CASSLWGSAGGTRGYTF
TRBJ2-1 | TRBV28 | CASSSSGISHEQFF
TRBJ2-2 | TRBV20-1 | CCARDPGQGTTGELFF
TRBJ1-5 | TRBV7-2 | CASSLRTDARGQPQHF
TRBJ2-3 | TRBV2 | CASSEGLAASDTQYF
TRBJ2-3 | TRBV4-2 | CASSQDLIGFATDTQYF
TRBJ1-4 | TRBV4-2 | CASSLRGVRETNEKLFF
TRBJ2-7 | TRBV27 | CASSLSGLAFSLEQYF
TRBJ2-2 | TRBV11-2 | CASSFLGSTGELFF
TRBJ2-1 | TRBV5-1 | CASSPGGANYRAANEQFF
TRBJ2-1 | TRBV24-1 | CATSEGQGNNEQFF
TRBJ2-3 | TRBV25-1 | CASRRQSSSTDTQYF